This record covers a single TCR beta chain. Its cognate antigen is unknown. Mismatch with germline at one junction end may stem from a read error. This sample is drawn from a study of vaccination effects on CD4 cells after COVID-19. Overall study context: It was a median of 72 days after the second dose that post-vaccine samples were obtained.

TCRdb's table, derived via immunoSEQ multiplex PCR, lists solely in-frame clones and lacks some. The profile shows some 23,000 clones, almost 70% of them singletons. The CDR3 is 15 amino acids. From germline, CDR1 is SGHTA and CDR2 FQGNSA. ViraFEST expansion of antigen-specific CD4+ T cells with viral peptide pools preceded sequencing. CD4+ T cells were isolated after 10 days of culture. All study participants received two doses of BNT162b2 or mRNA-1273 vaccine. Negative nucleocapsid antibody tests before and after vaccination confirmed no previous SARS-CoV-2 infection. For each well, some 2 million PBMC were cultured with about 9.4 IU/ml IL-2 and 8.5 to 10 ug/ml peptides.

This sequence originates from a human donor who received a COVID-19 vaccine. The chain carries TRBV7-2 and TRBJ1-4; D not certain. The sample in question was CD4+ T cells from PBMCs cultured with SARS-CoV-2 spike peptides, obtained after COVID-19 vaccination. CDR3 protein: CASSLDGRKNEELFF. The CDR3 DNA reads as TGTGCCAGCAGCTTAGACGGGAGAAAGAATGAAGAACTGTTTTTT.